The rows below give T cell receptor beta chains drawn from one sample of a study of blood T cell repertoires in COVID-19. Some clones are missing from TCRdb's copy, which holds only in-frame ones; the method was immunoSEQ multiplex PCR. The sample lists roughly 50,000 clones; approximately 83% were seen once. Sequencing was performed on peripheral blood. The receptors originated from a human donor in a cohort sampled during active COVID-19. Each CDR3 is given with its conserved first and last residue. Each record gives: clone size, CDR3 length, D gene, J gene, V gene, CDR3 protein, CDR3 DNA. The D gene is left open where the match is weak. Size tells how often a clone was seen (once, few, many) or the class of an expanded clone, and some rows leave it out.

NA	16	TRBD1	TRBJ1-2	TRBV9	CASRAIDTGGSLFYTF	TGTGCCAGCAGGGCCATAGATACAGGGGGTTCACTATTCTACACCTTC
NA	12	NA	TRBJ2-7	TRBV28	CASNRFSYEQYF	TGTGCCAGCAACAGGTTCTCCTACGAGCAGTACTTC
NA	14	TRBD1	TRBJ1-2	TRBV3-1/TRBV3-2	CASNPGTANYGYTF	TGTGCCAGCAACCCCGGGACAGCTAACTATGGCTACACCTTC
once	15	TRBD2	TRBJ2-7	TRBV6-5	CASNRGGTVSYEQYF	TGTGCCAGCAATCGGGGGGGGACGGTCTCCTACGAGCAGTACTTC
once	16	NA	TRBJ2-7	TRBV7-6	CASSLGAGFSSYEQYF	TGTGCCAGCAGCTTAGGGGCGGGGTTCAGCTCCTACGAGCAGTACTTC
once	12	NA	TRBJ2-5	TRBV2	CASSPRGETQYF	TGTGCCAGCAGTCCGAGGGGGGAGACCCAGTACTTC
NA	12	NA	TRBJ2-7	TRBV18	CASSPLDSEQYF	TGTGCCAGCTCACCACTTGACAGCGAGCAGTACTTC
NA	14	TRBD2	TRBJ2-1	TRBV3-1/TRBV3-2	CASSRTSSYNEQFF	TGTGCCAGCAGCCGGACTAGCTCCTACAATGAGCAGTTCTTC
NA	14	TRBD1	TRBJ1-1	TRBV2	CASTFSRGQTEAFF	TGTGCCAGCACCTTTTCCAGGGGGCAGACTGAAGCTTTCTTT
once	15	TRBD1	TRBJ1-6	TRBV28	CAGSGTGFSNSPLHF	TGTGCCGGCTCCGGGACAGGGTTTTCTAATTCACCCCTCCACTTT
few	15	NA	TRBJ1-4	TRBV5-1	CASSLAQATNEKLFF	TGCGCCAGCAGCTTGGCGCAGGCCACTAATGAAAAACTGTTTTTT
NA	14	TRBD2	TRBJ2-3	TRBV5-4	CAYRTRGGSSTQYF	TGTGCCTATAGAACCCGAGGCGGGAGTAGCACGCAGTATTTT
once	11	NA	TRBJ1-2	TRBV29-1	CSVDDSLGYTF	TGCAGCGTGGACGACAGTCTGGGCTACACCTTC
NA	14	TRBD1	TRBJ1-1	TRBV5-1	CASSPGTGGTEAFF	TGCGCCAGCAGCCCGGGGACAGGGGGCACTGAAGCTTTCTTT
NA	15	NA	TRBJ2-7	TRBV7-8	CASTPPGAASYEQYF	TGTGCCAGCACCCCCCCGGGAGCGGCTTCCTACGAGCAGTACTTC
NA	13	NA	TRBJ1-5	TRBV7-2	CASSFQGNQPQHF	TGTGCCAGCAGCTTTCAGGGCAATCAGCCCCAGCATTTT
NA	14	NA	TRBJ2-2	TRBV6-5	CASSYGREIGELFF	TGTGCCAGCAGTTACGGTCGGGAAATCGGGGAGCTGTTTTTT
NA	17	TRBD2	TRBJ2-7	TRBV11-2	CASSLTSGSQSSYEQYF	TGTGCCAGCAGCTTAACTAGCGGGAGCCAGAGCTCCTACGAGCAGTACTTC
NA	13	NA	TRBJ2-5	TRBV12-3/TRBV12-4	CASSPESQETQYF	TGTGCCAGCAGCCCGGAGAGCCAAGAGACCCAGTACTTC
few	15	TRBD2	TRBJ2-1	TRBV6-1	CASSEDQLAGGQQFF	TGTGCCAGCAGTGAAGATCAGCTAGCGGGAGGGCAGCAGTTCTTC
once	15	TRBD1	TRBJ2-5	TRBV27	CASSLLARGSLTQYF	TGTGCCAGCAGTTTATTAGCCAGGGGGTCTCTGACCCAGTACTTC
few	14	TRBD2	TRBJ2-7	TRBV7-2	CASSPSGGSYEQYF	TGTGCCAGCAGCCCGTCGGGGGGCTCCTACGAGCAGTACTTC
few	13	TRBD1	TRBJ1-1	TRBV7-3	CASSITGVGEAFF	TGTGCCAGCAGCATTACAGGGGTCGGGGAGGCTTTCTTT
NA	11	TRBD1	TRBJ1-2	TRBV7-2	CALGTGDGYTF	TGTGCCCTCGGGACAGGGGATGGCTACACCTTC
NA	14	NA	TRBJ2-3	TRBV5-1	CASSLGLSTDTQYF	TGCGCCAGCAGCTTGGGCCTATCCACAGATACGCAGTATTTT
NA	18	NA	TRBJ2-5	TRBV5-4	CASSLGGVRTHTQETQYF	TGTGCCAGCAGCTTGGGAGGTGTGAGGACACATACACAAGAGACCCAGTACTTC
NA	16	TRBD1	TRBJ2-5	TRBV4-1	CASSQQGQLKKETQYF	TGCGCCAGCAGCCAACAGGGACAGCTTAAAAAAGAGACCCAGTACTTC
NA	12	NA	TRBJ1-1	TRBV3-1/TRBV3-2	CASSQLAGGAFF	TGTGCCAGCAGCCAACTAGCGGGGGGGGCTTTCTTT
NA	14	TRBD2	TRBJ2-7	TRBV10-3	CAIKGTSGSYEQYF	TGTGCCATTAAAGGGACTAGCGGATCCTACGAGCAGTACTTC
NA	14	TRBD2	TRBJ2-2	TRBV27	CASKGTIATGELFF	TGTGCCAGCAAAGGGACTATTGCCACCGGGGAGCTGTTTTTT
once	15	TRBD1	TRBJ1-5	TRBV28	CASSLGTDGVQPQHF	TGTGCCAGCAGTTTGGGGACAGACGGAGTGCAGCCCCAGCATTTT
NA	13	NA	TRBJ1-5	TRBV30	CAWSPISNQPQHF	TGTGCCTGGAGTCCAATTAGCAATCAGCCCCAGCATTTT
NA	15	NA	TRBJ1-1	TRBV28	CASSPPGVMNTEAFF	TGTGCCAGCAGCCCTCCCGGGGTCATGAACACTGAAGCTTTCTTT
NA	17	NA	TRBJ2-3	TRBV5-1	CASSRGALHGSTDTQYF	TGCGCCAGCAGCCGTGGGGCCCTACACGGCTCCACAGATACGCAGTATTTT
NA	11	TRBD1	TRBJ1-3	TRBV2	CASSEQGQEYF	TGTGCCAGCAGTGAGCAGGGACAGGAATATTTT
NA	14	TRBD2	TRBJ2-2	TRBV5-1	CASSSGGGTGELFF	TGCGCCAGCAGCTCCGGGGGGGGCACCGGGGAGCTGTTTTTT
NA	16	NA	TRBJ2-6	TRBV5-6	CASSRQQVSGANVLTF	TGTGCCAGCAGTCGCCAACAGGTCTCTGGGGCCAACGTCCTGACTTTC
NA	17	TRBD2	TRBJ2-3	TRBV7-9	CASSRGASGRGTDTQYF	TGTGCCAGCAGCCGCGGCGCTAGCGGGAGGGGCACAGATACGCAGTATTTT
NA	14	NA	TRBJ2-3	TRBV7-9	CASSPGLPTDTQYF	TGTGCCAGCAGCCCGGGACTCCCGACAGATACGCAGTATTTT
NA	16	NA	TRBJ1-6	TRBV30	CAWSGEPSSYNSPLHF	TGTGCCTGGAGCGGAGAACCGAGCTCCTATAATTCACCCCTCCACTTT
NA	16	TRBD1	TRBJ2-7	TRBV28	CASSPSKGQGAHEQYF	TGTGCTAGCAGTCCCAGTAAAGGACAGGGGGCCCACGAGCAGTACTTC
few	17	NA	TRBJ1-2	TRBV4-1	CASSRRGGGPDNYGYTF	TGCGCCAGCAGCCGCCGTGGGGGGGGGCCAGATAACTATGGCTACACCTTC
few	19	TRBD2	TRBJ2-1	TRBV7-8	CASSPGRALRLAGYNEQFF	TGTGCCAGCAGCCCCGGCCGGGCACTCCGACTAGCGGGGTACAATGAGCAGTTCTTC
NA	13	TRBD2	TRBJ2-2	TRBV10-2	CASSGLAAGELFF	TGCGCCAGCAGTGGACTAGCGGCCGGGGAGCTGTTTTTT
NA	13	TRBD2	TRBJ2-3	TRBV2	CASGLASTDTQYF	TGTGCCAGCGGACTAGCGAGCACAGATACGCAGTATTTT